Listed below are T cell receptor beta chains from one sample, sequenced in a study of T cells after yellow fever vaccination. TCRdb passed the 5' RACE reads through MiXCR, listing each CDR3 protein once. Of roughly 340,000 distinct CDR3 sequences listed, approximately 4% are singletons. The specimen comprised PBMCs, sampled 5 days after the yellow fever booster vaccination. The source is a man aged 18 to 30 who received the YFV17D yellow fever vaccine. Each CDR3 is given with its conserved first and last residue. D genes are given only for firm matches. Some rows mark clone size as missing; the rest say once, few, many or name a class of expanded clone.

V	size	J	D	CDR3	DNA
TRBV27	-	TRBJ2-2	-	CASSLEPHFGELFF	TGTGCCAGCAGTTTAGAGCCGCATTTCGGGGAGCTGTTTTTT
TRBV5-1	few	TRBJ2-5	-	CASSLAGHLQETQYF	TGCGCCAGCAGCTTGGCGGGACATCTTCAAGAGACCCAGTACTTC
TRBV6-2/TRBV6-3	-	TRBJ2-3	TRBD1	CASRPRGRSTDTQYF	TGTGCCAGCAGACCCAGGGGGCGGAGCACAGATACGCAGTATTTT
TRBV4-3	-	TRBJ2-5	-	CASSQDVGAISETQYF	TGCGCCAGCAGCCAAGATGTGGGGGCGATTTCAGAGACCCAGTACTTC
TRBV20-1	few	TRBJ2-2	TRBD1	CSARDRDRGRGGELFF	TGCAGTGCTAGAGATAGGGACAGGGGGCGCGGCGGGGAGCTGTTTTTT
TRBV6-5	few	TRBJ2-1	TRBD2	CASSIAGGPSNEQFF	TGTGCCAGCAGCATCGCGGGGGGGCCGAGCAATGAGCAGTTCTTC
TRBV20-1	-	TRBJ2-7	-	CSAREPLSYEQYF	TGCAGTGCTAGGGAACCGCTCTCCTACGAGCAGTACTTC
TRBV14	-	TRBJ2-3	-	CASSQDPVADTQYF	TGTGCCAGCAGCCAAGATCCGGTCGCAGATACGCAGTATTTT
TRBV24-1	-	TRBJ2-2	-	CATSEIKVPGELFF	TGTGCCACCAGTGAGATTAAAGTGCCCGGGGAGCTGTTTTTT
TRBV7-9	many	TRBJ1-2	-	CASSVWSNGYTF	TGTGCCAGCAGCGTCTGGTCGAACGGCTACACCTTC